This passage covers 5 T cell receptor beta chains from one sample sequenced in a study of blood T cell repertoires in COVID-19. The method was immunoSEQ multiplex PCR; TCRdb's version includes in-frame clones alone and lacks a portion of them. Of approximately 230,000 clones in the sample, around 88% were seen once. Sequenced material: peripheral blood. The receptors originated from a man aged 80 or over with acute or convalescent COVID-19.

This chain uses TRBV21-1 with TRBJ2-3; TRBD2 was called by the table and not checked on the DNA. TRBV21-1 is classified as a pseudogene. The CDR3 has 17 amino acids. The chain's CDR3 is CASRLAGAAVSTDTQYF. The CDR3 bases are TGTGCCAGCAGGCTAGCGGGAGCGGCGGTTAGCACAGATACGCAGTATTTT.

The chain joins TRBV5-4 to TRBJ1-4; 8 bases agree with TRBD1. The V segment lost 4 bases and the J segment 5 bases; nucleotides outside the gene matches: 10. Germline V gene sequence: CDR1 SGHNT, CDR2 YYREEE (reference sequence). This CDR3 comprises 16 residues. The CDR3 sequence is CASSPAGQGQNEKLFF. The CDR3, as DNA: TGTGCCAGCAGCCCAGCCGGACAGGGACAAAATGAAAAACTGTTTTTT.

The CDR3 here is CASSRTGLAPYEQYF. Written as DNA, the CDR3 is TGTGCCAGCAGCCGAACGGGACTAGCGCCTTACGAGCAGTACTTC. V is TRBV7-6 and J is TRBJ2-7; TRBD2 matches 10 bases. Germline V gene sequence: CDR1 SGHVS, CDR2 FNYEAQ. The CDR3 contains 15 residues. The V and J ends lost 5 bases and 4 bases, in that order; junction bases with no gene match: 8.

V and J are TRBV20-1 and TRBJ1-2; D is ambiguous. The V end was cut by 5 bases, the J end by 9 bases, with 13 bases between. There are 11 residues in the CDR3. Germline assignment: CDR1 DFQATT and CDR2 SNEGSKA (reference sequence). The DNA of the CDR3 is TGCAGTGCTGTGGTGTCGCAGAGCTACACCTTC. Its protein product is CSAVVSQSYTF.

The rearrangement joins TRBV11-1 to TRBJ2-5; the match to TRBD2 covers 7 bases. The CDR3 loop spans 13 amino acids. Germline CDR1 is SGHAT and CDR2 is FQDESV (reference sequence). The J segment lost 5 bases and the V segment lost 4 bases, leaving 4 bases of the junction unmatched. In nucleotides, the CDR3 is TGTGCCAGCAGCTCGTACGGGGGGGAGACCCAGTACTTC. Protein: CASSSYGGETQYF.